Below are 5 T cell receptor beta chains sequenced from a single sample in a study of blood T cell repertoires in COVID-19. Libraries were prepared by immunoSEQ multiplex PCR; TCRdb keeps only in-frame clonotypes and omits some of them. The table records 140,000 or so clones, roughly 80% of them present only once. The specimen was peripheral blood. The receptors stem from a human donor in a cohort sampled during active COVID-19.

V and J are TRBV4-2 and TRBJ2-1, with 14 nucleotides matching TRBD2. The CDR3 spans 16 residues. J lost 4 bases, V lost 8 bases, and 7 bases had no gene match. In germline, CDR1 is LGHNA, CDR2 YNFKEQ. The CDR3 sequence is CASSTSGGAGYNEQFF. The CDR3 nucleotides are TGTGCCAGCTCGACTAGCGGGGGGGCCGGATACAATGAGCAGTTCTTC.

Written as DNA, the CDR3 is TGTGCCAGCAGTTCCGGCGGGGGAAATTATCCAGATACGCAGTATTTT. As protein: CASSSGGGNYPDTQYF. This chain links TRBV27 with TRBJ2-3, with 7 bases identical to TRBD2. Germline CDR1 MNHEY, CDR2 SMNVEV (reference sequence). J gave up 4 bases and V 4 bases, and 11 bases lay outside the gene matches. The length of the CDR3 is 16 residues.

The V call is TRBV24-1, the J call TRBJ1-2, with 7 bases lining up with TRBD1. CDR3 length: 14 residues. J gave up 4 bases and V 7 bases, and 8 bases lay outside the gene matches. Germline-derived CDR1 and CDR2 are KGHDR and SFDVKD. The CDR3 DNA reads TGTGCCACCAGCTCCCAACGACAGGGCTATGGCTACACCTTC. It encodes CATSSQRQGYGYTF.

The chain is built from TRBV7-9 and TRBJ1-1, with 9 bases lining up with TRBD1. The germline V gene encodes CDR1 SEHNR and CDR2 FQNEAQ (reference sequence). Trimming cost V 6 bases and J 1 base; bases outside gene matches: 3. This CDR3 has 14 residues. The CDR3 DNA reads TGTGCCAGCAGGGACAGGGGTTCGAACACTGAAGCTTTCTTT. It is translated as CASRDRGSNTEAFF.

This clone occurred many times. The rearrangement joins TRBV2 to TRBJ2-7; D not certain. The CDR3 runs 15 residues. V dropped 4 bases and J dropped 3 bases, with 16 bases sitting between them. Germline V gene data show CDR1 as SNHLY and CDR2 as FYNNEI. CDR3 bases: TGTGCCAGCAGTGGGTCGACTTCAACGGGCTACGAGCAGTACTTC. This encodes CASSGSTSTGYEQYF. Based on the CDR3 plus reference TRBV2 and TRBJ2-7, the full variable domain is EPEVTQTPSHQVTQMGQEVILRCVPISNHLYFYWYRQILGQKVEFLVSFYNNEISEKSEIFDDQFSVERPDGSNFTLKIRSTKLEDSAMYFCASSGSTSTGYEQYFGPGTRLTVT.